This T cell receptor beta chain was documented in a study of T cell responses to AZD1222 COVID-19 vaccine. Pooling covered second doses at about 4 or about 12 weeks. Assay used: immunoSEQ multiplex PCR; TCRdb lists only in-frame clones, some missing. The top ten hold roughly 1% of the sample, which has 200,000 or so clones, 80% to 95% seen once. Study-wide results and limits: Breadth and depth of Spike-specific TCRs rose after two AZD1222 doses. Repertoires were sampled only after the peak T cell response. Donors, mostly white British, included more females; clonal diversity was possibly underestimated.

The ends were cut back, 3 bases at V and 2 bases at J, with 2 bases in the middle. There are 11 residues in the CDR3. Germline V gene sequence: CDR1 SGDLS, CDR2 YYNGEE. On this clone: The antigen remains undetermined. Other nucleotide sequences from this sample produce the same CDR3.

The chain couples TRBV9 to TRBJ1-2; D gene ambiguous. The sequence came from an adult who received the AZD1222 COVID-19 vaccine. Sequenced here: peripheral blood, sampled 28 days after the second AZD1222 dose. The CDR3 bases are TGTGCCAGCAGCGCCAACTATGGCTACACCTTC. Protein sequence: CASSANYGYTF.